This T cell receptor (beta chain) stems from a study of Graves' ophthalmopathy and Graves' hyperthyroidism. Overall study findings and caveats: An 81.08% specificity and around 89% sensitivity were achieved by a 13-signature model that separated ophthalmopathy from stable hyperthyroidism.

With 1 base removed from V and 4 bases from J, the gap between germline ends came to 7 bases. CDR3 length: 13 residues. This clonotype was seen many times. Antigen: not known. The authors amplified TCR beta CDR3 regions from RNA transcripts. HTBI primers primed a first-round RT-PCR, and a second-round multiplex PCR followed. One entry per CDR3 protein results from TCRdb running MiXCR on the multiplex PCR reads. The table has a few hundred thousand distinct CDR3 sequences, approximately 15% seen once; the top ten hold around 6.6%. The authors enrolled newly diagnosed hyperthyroidism patients aged 18 to 65 with under 2 months' duration. Certain patients, namely those with other autoimmune diseases, uncontrolled infections, pregnancy or lactation, were excluded.

The TCR comes from a woman younger than 30 with stable Graves' hyperthyroidism. The sequencing sample was made of peripheral blood. The rearrangement joins TRBV12-3 or TRBV12-4 to TRBJ1-1; D remains unclear. In DNA, the CDR3 is TGTGCCAGCAGTTTAGGGGAACGCACTGAAGCTTTCTTT. Translated: CASSLGERTEAFF.